This T cell receptor beta chain was obtained from a study of shared clonotypes between healthy human individuals. This clone was counted a few times. Antigen: not known. Original handling: There were no quality scores in the junction-only immunoSEQ sequences, so filtering differed. Repertoires were generated with immunoSEQ multiplex PCR, while TCRdb's copy carries only in-frame clones and drops some. The D gene and trimming were derived from the DNA, and the V and J assignments and clone size from that table. Among approximately 340,000 clones, more than 60% were seen once, and the ten largest hold over 9.5%. Points from the study as a whole: Incomplete sequencing of sorted subsets was indicated by rarefaction despite large depth. Non-shared clonotypes had lower generation probabilities than clonotypes shared by all four sorted-subset donors.

The ends lost 3 bases at V and 5 bases at J; junction bases unmatched: 10. CDR3 length: 17 residues. Germline values: CDR1 MNHNS, CDR2 SASEGT. Sequencing was carried out using memory CD4+ T cells sorted from blood. The subset denotes: CD45RA-negative fraction. The chain joins TRBV6-1 to TRBJ2-5, with 12 nucleotides matching TRBD1. The sequence derives from a man aged 30 to 39 in good health. The CDR3 reads CASSDQPGQGAWETQYF. CDR3 DNA: TGTGCCAGCAGTGACCAGCCGGGACAGGGGGCTTGGGAGACCCAGTACTTC.